This entry describes one T cell receptor beta chain. Its antigen is unidentified. This entry belongs to a study of T cells expressing NK-cell markers. As for the study in general: One of the eight sequenced donors was seronegative, whereas the other seven were HCMV-seropositive. Overall study results and limits: Nothing established the HCMV specificity of expanded NKG2C+ T cell clones.

This CDR3 comprises 16 residues. From germline, CDR1 is SGHRS and CDR2 YFSETQ. No DNA is given; TCRdb re-called the 5' RACE reads and lists each CDR3 protein once. Its listing shows about 390,000 distinct CDR3 sequences. This chain uses TRBV5-1 with TRBJ2-1; TCRdb outputs TRBD2, but without DNA this stays unchecked. This receptor was obtained from a woman aged 45-60 years in good health. The sample was blood T cells: a sorted CD56 or NKG2C T cell subset, CD4+ or CD8+ T cells, or bulk PBMC T cells (not recorded which). This CDR3 is CASSLQGLGGGNEQFF.